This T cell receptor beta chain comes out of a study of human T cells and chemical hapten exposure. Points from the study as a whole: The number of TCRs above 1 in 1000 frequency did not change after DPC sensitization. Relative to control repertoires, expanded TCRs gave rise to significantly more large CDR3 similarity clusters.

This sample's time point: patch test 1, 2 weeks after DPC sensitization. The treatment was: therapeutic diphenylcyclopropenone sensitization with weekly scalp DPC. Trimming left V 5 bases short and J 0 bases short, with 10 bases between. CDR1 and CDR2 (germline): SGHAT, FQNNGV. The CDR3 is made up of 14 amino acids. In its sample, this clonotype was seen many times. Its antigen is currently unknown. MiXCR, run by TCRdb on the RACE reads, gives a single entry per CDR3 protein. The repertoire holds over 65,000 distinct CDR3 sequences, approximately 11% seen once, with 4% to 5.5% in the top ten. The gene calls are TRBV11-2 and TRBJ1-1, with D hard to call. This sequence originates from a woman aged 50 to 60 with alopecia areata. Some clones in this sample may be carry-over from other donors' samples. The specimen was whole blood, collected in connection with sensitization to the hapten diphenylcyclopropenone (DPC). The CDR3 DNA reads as TGTGCCAGCAGCCGGGTTTTCATGAACACTGAAGCTTTCTTT. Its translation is CASSRVFMNTEAFF.